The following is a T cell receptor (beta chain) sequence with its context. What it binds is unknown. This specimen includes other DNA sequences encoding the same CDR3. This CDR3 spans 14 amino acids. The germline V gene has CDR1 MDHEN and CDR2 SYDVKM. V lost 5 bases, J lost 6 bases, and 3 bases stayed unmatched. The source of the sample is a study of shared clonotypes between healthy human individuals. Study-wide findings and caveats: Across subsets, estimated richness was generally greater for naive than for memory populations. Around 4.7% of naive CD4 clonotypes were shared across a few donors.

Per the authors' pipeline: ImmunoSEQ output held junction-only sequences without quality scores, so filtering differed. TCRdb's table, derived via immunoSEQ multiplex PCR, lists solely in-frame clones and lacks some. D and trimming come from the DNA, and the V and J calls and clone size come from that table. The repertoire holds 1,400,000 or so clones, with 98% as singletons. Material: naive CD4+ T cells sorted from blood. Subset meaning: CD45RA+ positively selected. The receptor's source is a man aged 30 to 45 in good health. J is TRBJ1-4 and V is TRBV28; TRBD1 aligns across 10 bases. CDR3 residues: CASSPTGGDEKLFF. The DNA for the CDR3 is TGTGCCAGCAGTCCGACAGGGGGCGATGAAAAACTGTTTTTT.